The clone carrying this T cell receptor beta chain was counted only a few times. The CDR3 totals 15 residues. V was pared by 5 bases and J by 9 bases, with 21 bases between. Germline assignment: CDR1 SGHKS and CDR2 YYEKEE (reference sequence). Reverse transcription of all isolated RNA meant that expressed TCRB transcripts were sequenced. About 3.57 million reads, on average, came from each naive, central memory and regulatory T cell sample. Profiled with immunoSEQ multiplex PCR; TCRdb holds only in-frame clones, not every one. The profile shows fewer than 250,000 clones, 68% of them singletons. These data belong to a study of beta chain features in type 1 diabetes.

The sample comprised naive CD4+ T cells from blood. This chain uses TRBV5-5 with TRBJ2-1, with a tentative D call TRBD1 (6 bases). The source is a man younger than 45 in good health. The CDR3 is CASSVQGSGFGEQFF. In nucleotides, the CDR3 is TGTGCCAGCAGTGTACAGGGCTCGGGATTTGGTGAGCAGTTCTTC.